A single T cell receptor beta chain is shown here with its context. The sample comes from a study of blood T cell repertoires in COVID-19. The germline gives CDR1 SNHLY, CDR2 FYNNEI. The CDR3 has 15 amino acids. The trim removed 4 bases at V and 7 bases at J, leaving 3 bases unmatched. Sequencing was performed with immunoSEQ multiplex PCR; in TCRdb, only in-frame clones are kept and a portion is missing. The table has about 160,000 clones, more than 75% seen once; the top ten hold about a sixth. Sequencing was done on a sample of peripheral blood. The chain employs TRBV2 and TRBJ1-6, with 11 bases identical to TRBD1. The receptor was derived from a man in his fifties or sixties with active or convalescent COVID-19. The CDR3 DNA is TGTGCCAGCAGTGCCTGGACAGGGGGCAATTCACCCCTCCACTTT. This codes for CASSAWTGGNSPLHF.